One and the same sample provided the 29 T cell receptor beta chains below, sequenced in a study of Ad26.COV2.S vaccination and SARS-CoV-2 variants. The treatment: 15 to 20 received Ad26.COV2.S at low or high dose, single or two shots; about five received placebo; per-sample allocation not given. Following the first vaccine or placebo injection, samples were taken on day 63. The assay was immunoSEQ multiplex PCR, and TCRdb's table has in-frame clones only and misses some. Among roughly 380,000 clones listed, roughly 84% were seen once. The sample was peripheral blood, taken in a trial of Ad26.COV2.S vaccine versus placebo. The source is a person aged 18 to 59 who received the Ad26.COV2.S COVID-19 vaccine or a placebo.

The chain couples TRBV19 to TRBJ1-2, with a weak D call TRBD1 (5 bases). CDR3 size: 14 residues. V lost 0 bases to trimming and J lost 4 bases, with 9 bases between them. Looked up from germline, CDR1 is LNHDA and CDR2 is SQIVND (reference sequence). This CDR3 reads CASSIDRGVYGYTF. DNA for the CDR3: TGTGCCAGTAGTATAGATCGAGGGGTCTATGGCTACACCTTC.

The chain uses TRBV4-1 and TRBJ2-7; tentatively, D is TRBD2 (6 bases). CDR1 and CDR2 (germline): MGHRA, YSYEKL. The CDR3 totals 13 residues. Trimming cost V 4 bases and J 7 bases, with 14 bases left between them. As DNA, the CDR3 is TGCGCCAGCAGCCCACAGGTTGGGGGGGAGCAGTACTTC. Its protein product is CASSPQVGGEQYF.

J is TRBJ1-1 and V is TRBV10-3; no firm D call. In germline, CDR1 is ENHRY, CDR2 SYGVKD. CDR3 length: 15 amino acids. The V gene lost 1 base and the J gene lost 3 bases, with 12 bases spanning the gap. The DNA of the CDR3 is TGTGCCATCAGTGAGTGGTTGGTGAAGGACACTGAAGCTTTCTTT. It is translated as CAISEWLVKDTEAFF.

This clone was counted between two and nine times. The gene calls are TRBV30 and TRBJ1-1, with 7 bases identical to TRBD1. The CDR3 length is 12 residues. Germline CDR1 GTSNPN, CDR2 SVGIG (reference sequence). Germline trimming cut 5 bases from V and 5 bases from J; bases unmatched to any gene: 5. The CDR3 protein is CAWAGGWTEAFF. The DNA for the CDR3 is TGTGCCTGGGCAGGGGGTTGGACTGAAGCTTTCTTT. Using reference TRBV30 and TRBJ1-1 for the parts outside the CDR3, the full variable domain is SQTIHQWPATLVQPVGSPLSLECTVEGTSNPNLYWYRQAAGRGLQLLFYSVGIGQISSEVPQNLSASRPQDRQFILSSKKLLLSDSGFYLCAWAGGWTEAFFGQGTRLTVV.

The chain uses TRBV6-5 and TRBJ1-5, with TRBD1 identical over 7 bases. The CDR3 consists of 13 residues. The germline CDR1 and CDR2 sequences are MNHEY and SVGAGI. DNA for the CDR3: TGTGCTACCGGACAGGCGATCAATCAGCCCCAGCATTTT. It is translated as CATGQAINQPQHF.

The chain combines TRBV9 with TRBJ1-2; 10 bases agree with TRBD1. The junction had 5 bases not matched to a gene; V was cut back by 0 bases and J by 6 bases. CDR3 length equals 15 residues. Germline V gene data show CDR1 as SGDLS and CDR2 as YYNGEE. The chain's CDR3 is CASSVAVTGGDGYTF. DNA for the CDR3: TGTGCCAGCAGCGTAGCCGTGACAGGGGGCGATGGCTACACCTTC.

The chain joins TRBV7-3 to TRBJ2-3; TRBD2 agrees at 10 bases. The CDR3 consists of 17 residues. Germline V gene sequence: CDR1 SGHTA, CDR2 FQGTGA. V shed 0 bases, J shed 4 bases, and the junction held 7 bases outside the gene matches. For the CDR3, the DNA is TGTGCCAGCAGCTTAACGAGGGCTAGCGGGGGCGCAGATACGCAGTATTTT. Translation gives CASSLTRASGGADTQYF. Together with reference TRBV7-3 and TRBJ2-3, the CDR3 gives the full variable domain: GAGVSQTPSNKVTEKGKYVELRCDPISGHTALYWYRQSLGQGPEFLIYFQGTGAADDSGLPNDRFFAVRPEGSVSTLKIQRTERGDSAVYLCASSLTRASGGADTQYFGPGTRLTVL.

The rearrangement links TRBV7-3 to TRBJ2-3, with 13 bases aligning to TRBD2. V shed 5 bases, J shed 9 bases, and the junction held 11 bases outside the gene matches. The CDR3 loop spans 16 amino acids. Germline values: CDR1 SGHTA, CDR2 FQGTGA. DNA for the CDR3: TGTGCCAGCAGCCTCGGACTAGCGGGGGTCCAGGGCACGCAGTATTTT. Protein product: CASSLGLAGVQGTQYF.

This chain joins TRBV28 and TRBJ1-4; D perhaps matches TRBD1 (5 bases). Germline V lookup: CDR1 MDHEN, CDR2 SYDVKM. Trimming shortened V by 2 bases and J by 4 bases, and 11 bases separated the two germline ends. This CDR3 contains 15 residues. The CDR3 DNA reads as TGTGCCAGCAGTTTAGGGGGACGGCTTAATGAAAAACTGTTTTTT. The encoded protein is CASSLGGRLNEKLFF. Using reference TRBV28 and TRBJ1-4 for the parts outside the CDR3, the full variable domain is DVKVTQSSRYLVKRTGEKVFLECVQDMDHENMFWYRQDPGLGLRLIYFSYDVKMKEKGDIPEGYSVSREKKERFSLILESASTNQTSMYLCASSLGGRLNEKLFFGSGTQLSVL.

CDR3 region: CASSMGQSYEQYF. The CDR3 DNA reads as TGTGCCAGTAGTATGGGACAGAGCTACGAGCAGTACTTC. The chain recombines TRBV19 with TRBJ2-7; 7 nucleotides match TRBD1. The CDR3 runs to 13 residues. J gave up 3 bases and V 3 bases, and 2 bases lay outside the gene matches. CDR1 is LNHDA, CDR2 SQIVND, per germline (reference sequence).

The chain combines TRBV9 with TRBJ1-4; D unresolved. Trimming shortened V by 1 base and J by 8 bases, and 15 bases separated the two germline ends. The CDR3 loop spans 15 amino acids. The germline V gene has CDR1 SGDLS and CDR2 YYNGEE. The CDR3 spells CASSVSWGGGEKLFF. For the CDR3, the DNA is TGTGCCAGCAGCGTATCCTGGGGTGGAGGAGAAAAACTGTTTTTT.

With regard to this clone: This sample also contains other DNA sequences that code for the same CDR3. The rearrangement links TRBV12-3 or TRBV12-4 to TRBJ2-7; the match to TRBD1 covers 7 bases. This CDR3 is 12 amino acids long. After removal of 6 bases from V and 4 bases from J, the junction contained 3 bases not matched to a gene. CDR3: CASSPGGYEQYF. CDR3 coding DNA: TGTGCCAGCAGCCCAGGGGGTTACGAGCAGTACTTC.

CDR3 coding DNA: TGTGCCAGCAGTCGAGGACTGGAAATGAACACTGAAGCTTTCTTT. As protein: CASSRGLEMNTEAFF. V is TRBV6-2 or TRBV6-3 and J is TRBJ1-1; D remains unclear. V lost 5 bases to trimming and J lost 0 bases, with 13 bases between them. Per germline, CDR1 MNHEY and CDR2 SVGEGT. CDR3 length: 15 residues.

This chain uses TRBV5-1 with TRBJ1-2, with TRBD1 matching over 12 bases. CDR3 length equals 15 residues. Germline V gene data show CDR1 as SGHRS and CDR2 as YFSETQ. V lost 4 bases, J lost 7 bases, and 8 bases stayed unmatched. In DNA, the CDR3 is TGCGCCAGCAGCCCCGGGACAGGGGGCACTGGTGGCTACACCTTC. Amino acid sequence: CASSPGTGGTGGYTF.

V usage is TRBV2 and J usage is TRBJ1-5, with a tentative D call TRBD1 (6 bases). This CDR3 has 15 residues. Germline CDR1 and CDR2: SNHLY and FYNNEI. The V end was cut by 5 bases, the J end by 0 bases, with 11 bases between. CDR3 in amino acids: CASSLQGLSNQPQHF. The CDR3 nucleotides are TGTGCCAGCAGTCTACAGGGACTTAGCAATCAGCCCCAGCATTTT.

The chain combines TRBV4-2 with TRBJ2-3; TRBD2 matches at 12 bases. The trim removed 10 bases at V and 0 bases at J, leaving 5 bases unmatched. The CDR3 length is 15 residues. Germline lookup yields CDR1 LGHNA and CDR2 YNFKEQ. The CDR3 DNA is TGTGCCACCTCTAGCGGGGGGGCTAGCACAGATACGCAGTATTTT. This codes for CATSSGGASTDTQYF.

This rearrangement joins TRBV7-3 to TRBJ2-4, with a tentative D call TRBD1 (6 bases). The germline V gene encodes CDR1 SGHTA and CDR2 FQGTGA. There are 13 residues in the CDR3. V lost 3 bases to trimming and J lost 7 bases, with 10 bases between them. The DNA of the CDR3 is TGTGCCAGCAGCTTTGGTAGGGGGAACATTCAGTACTTC. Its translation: CASSFGRGNIQYF.

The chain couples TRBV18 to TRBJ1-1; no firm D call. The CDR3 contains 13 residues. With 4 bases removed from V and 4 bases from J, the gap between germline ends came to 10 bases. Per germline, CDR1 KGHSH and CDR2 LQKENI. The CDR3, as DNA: TGTGCCAGCTCACTGGATCGTGGCACTGAAGCTTTCTTT. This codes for CASSLDRGTEAFF.

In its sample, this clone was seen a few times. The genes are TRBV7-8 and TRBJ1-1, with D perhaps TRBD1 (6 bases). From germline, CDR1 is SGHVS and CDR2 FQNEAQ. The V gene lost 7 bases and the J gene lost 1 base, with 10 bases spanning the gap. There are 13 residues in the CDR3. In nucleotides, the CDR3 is TGTGCCAGCAAGTACAGGGAGAACACTGAAGCTTTCTTT. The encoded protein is CASKYRENTEAFF.

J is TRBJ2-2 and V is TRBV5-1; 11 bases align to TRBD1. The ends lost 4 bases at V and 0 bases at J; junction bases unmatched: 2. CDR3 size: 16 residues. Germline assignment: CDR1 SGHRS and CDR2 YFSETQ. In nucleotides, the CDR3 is TGCGCCAGCAGCCCGGGACAGGGGGCGAACACCGGGGAGCTGTTTTTT. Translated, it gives CASSPGQGANTGELFF.

CDR3: CASSARQPNYGYTF. The CDR3, as DNA: TGTGCCAGCAGCGCGAGACAGCCTAACTATGGCTACACCTTC. The chain couples TRBV9 to TRBJ1-2, with D possibly being TRBD1 (5 bases). The CDR3 contains 14 residues. The germline gives CDR1 SGDLS, CDR2 YYNGEE. V was clipped by 3 bases and J by 0 bases, with 9 bases between them. Based on the CDR3 plus reference TRBV9 and TRBJ1-2, the full variable domain is DSGVTQTPKHLITATGQRVTLRCSPRSGDLSVYWYQQSLDQGLQFLIQYYNGEERAKGNILERFSAQQFPDLHSELNLSSLELGDSALYFCASSARQPNYGYTFGSGTRLTVV.

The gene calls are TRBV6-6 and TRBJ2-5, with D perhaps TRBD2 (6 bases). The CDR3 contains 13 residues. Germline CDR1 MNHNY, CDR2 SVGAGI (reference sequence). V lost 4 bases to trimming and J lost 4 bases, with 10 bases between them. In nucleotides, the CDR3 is TGTGCCAGCAGTTTCATGGGAGGAGAGACCCAGTACTTC. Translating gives CASSFMGGETQYF.

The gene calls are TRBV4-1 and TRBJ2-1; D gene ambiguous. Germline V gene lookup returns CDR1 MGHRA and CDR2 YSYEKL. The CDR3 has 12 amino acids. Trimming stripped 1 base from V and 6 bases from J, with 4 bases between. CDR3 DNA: TGCGCCAGCAGCCAAGGGGCCAATGAGCAGTTCTTC. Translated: CASSQGANEQFF.

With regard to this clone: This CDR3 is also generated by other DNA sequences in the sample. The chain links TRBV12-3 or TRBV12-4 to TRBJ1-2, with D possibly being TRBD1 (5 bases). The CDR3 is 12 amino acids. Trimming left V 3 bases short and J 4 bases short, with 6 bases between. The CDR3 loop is CASSLGRYGYTF. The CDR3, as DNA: TGTGCCAGCAGTTTGGGGCGCTATGGCTACACCTTC.

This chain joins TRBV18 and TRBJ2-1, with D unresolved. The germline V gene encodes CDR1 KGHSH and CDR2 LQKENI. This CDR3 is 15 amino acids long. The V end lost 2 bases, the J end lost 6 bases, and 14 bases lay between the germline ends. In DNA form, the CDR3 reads TGTGCCAGCTCACCAACGATGGGCCAAGGCAATGAGCAGTTCTTC. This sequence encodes CASSPTMGQGNEQFF.

CDR3 bases: TGTGCCAGCAGCCAAGATCTGGTCGACAGGCGAACTAATGAGCAGTTCTTC. As protein: CASSQDLVDRRTNEQFF. V and J are TRBV3-1 (or the pseudogene TRBV3-2) and TRBJ2-1; D may be TRBD1 (6 bases). The germline gives CDR1 LGHDT, CDR2 YNNKEL (reference sequence). This CDR3 comprises 17 residues. Trimming took off 0 bases at V and 7 bases at J, with 19 bases between the two ends.

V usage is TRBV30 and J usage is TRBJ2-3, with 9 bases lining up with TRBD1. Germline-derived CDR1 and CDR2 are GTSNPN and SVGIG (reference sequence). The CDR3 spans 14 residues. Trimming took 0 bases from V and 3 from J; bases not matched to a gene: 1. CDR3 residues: CAWSVGQGTDTQYF. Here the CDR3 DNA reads TGTGCCTGGAGTGTGGGACAGGGAACAGATACGCAGTATTTT.

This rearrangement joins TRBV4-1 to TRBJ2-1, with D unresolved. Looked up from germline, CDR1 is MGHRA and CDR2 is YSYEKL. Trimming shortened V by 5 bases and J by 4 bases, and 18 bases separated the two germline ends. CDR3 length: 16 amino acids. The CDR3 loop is CASSDLGKGTYNEQFF. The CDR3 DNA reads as TGCGCCAGCAGCGATTTGGGGAAAGGCACTTACAATGAGCAGTTCTTC.

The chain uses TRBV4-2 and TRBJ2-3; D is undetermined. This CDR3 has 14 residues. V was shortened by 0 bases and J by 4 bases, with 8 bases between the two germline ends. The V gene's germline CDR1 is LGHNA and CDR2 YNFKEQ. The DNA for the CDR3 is TGTGCCAGCAGCCAAGATCAAAACGCAGATACGCAGTATTTT. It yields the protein CASSQDQNADTQYF.